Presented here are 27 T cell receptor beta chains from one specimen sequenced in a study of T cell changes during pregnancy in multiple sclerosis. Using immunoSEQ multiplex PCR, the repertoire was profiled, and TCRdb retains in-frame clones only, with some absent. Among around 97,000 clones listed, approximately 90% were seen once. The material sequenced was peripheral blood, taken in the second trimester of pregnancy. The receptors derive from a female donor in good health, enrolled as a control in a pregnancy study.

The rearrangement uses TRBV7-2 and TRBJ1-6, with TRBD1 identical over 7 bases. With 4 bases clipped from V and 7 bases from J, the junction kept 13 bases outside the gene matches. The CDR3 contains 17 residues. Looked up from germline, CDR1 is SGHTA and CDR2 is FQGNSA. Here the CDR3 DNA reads TGTGCCAGCAGCTCACCGGGACAGCGACGCGGAAATTCACCCCTCCACTTT. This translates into CASSSPGQRRGNSPLHF.

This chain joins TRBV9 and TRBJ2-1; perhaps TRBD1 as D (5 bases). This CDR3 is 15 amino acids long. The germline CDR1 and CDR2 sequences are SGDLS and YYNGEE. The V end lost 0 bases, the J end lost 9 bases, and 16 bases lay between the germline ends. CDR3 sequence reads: CASSVVPGKLGEQFF. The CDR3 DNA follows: TGTGCCAGCAGCGTAGTCCCAGGGAAGTTGGGTGAGCAGTTCTTC.

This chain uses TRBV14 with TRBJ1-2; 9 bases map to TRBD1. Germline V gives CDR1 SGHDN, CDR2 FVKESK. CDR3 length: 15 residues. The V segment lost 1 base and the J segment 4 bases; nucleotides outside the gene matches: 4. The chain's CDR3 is CASSQVGTGTYGYTF. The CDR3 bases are TGTGCCAGCAGCCAAGTAGGGACAGGGACCTATGGCTACACCTTC.

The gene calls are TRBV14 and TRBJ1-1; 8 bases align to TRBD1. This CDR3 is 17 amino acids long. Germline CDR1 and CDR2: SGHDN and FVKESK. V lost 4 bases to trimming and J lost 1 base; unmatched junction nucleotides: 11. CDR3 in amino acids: CASSLQYRDRQNTEAFF. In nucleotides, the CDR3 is TGTGCCAGCAGCCTACAATACCGGGACAGGCAGAACACTGAAGCTTTCTTT.

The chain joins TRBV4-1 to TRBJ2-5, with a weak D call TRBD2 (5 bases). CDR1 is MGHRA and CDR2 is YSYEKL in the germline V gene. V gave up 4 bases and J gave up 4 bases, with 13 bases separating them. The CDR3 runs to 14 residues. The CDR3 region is CASSRGNGVETQYF. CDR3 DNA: TGCGCCAGCAGCCGAGGGAACGGGGTAGAGACCCAGTACTTC.

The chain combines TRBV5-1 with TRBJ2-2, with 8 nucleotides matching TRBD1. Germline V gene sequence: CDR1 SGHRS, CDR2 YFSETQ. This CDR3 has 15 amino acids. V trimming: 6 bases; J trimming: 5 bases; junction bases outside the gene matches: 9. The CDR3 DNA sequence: TGCGCCAGCAACCCGACAGGGGCGAGGACCGGGGAGCTGTTTTTT. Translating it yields CASNPTGARTGELFF.

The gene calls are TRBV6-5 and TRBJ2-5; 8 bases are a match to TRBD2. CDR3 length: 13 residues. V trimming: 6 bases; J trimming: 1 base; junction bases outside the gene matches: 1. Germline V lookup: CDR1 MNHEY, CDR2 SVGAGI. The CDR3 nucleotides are TGTGCCAGCAGGAGCGGGGGCCAAGAGACCCAGTACTTC. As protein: CASRSGGQETQYF.

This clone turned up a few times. The CDR3: CASSWSPNTGELFF. The CDR3 nucleotides read TGTGCCAGCAGCTGGAGTCCGAACACCGGGGAGCTGTTTTTT. The chain links TRBV7-2 to TRBJ2-2; D is uncertain. The CDR3 has 14 amino acids. CDR1 SGHTA and CDR2 FQGNSA come from the germline V gene. Trimming shortened V by 4 bases and J by 0 bases, and 6 bases separated the two germline ends.

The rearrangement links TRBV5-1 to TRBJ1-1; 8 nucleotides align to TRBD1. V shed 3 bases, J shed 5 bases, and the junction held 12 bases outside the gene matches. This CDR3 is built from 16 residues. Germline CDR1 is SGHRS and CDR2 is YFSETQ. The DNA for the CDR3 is TGCGCCAGCAGCTGGATGCAGGGGGCGCAAGGAACTGAAGCTTTCTTT. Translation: CASSWMQGAQGTEAFF.

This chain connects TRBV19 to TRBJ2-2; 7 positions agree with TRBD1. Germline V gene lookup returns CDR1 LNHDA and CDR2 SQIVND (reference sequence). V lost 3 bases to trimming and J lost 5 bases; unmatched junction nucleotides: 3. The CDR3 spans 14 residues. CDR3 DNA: TGTGCCAGTAGTATTGACAGGGCTACCGGGGAGCTGTTTTTT. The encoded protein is CASSIDRATGELFF.

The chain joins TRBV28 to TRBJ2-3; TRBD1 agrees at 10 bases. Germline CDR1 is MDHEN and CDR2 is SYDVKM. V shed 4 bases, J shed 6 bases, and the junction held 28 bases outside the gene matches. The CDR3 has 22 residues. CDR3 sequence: CASSSWGQGLVQRAGFADTQYF. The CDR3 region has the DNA TGTGCCAGCAGTTCATGGGGACAGGGGTTGGTCCAGCGGGCCGGGTTTGCGGATACGCAGTATTTT.

In nucleotides, the CDR3 is TGTGCCAGCAGTCAACAGGGGAAATCCTCCTACGAGCAGTACTTC. Amino acid sequence: CASSQQGKSSYEQYF. This chain links TRBV6-6 with TRBJ2-7; 7 positions agree with TRBD1. Germline CDR1 MNHNY, CDR2 SVGAGI (reference sequence). CDR3 size: 15 residues. V was clipped by 5 bases and J by 0 bases; unmatched bases: 7.

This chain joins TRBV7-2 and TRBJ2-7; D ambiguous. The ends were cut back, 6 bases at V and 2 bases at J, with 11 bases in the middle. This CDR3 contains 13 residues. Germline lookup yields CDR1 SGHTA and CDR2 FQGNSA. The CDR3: CASSTRQAYEQYF. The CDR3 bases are TGTGCCAGCAGTACCCGACAAGCCTACGAGCAGTACTTC.

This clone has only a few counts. The CDR3 sequence: CASSPYQETQYF. CDR3 DNA sequence: TGTGCCAGCAGCCCGTACCAAGAGACCCAGTACTTC. This sequence joins TRBV7-2 and TRBJ2-5; D gene unclear. CDR1 is SGHTA, CDR2 FQGNSA, per germline. Between the trimmed V and J ends, which lost 5 bases and 0 bases, there was a span of 4 bases. The length of the CDR3 is 12 residues.

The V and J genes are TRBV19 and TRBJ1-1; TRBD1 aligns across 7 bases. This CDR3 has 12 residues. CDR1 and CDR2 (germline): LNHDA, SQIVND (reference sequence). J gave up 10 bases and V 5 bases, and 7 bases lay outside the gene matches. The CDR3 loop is CASSGRQGTAFF. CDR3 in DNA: TGTGCCAGTAGTGGACGACAGGGAACAGCTTTCTTT.

In nucleotides, the CDR3 is TGTGCCAGCAGTTTGAGAGGGTTCACTGAAGCTTTCTTT. Amino acids: CASSLRGFTEAFF. This chain uses TRBV27 with TRBJ1-1; D is undetermined. V lost 3 bases and J 4 bases, leaving 9 bases between the germline ends. Germline CDR1 reads MNHEY; CDR2 reads SMNVEV (reference sequence). This CDR3 contains 13 residues.

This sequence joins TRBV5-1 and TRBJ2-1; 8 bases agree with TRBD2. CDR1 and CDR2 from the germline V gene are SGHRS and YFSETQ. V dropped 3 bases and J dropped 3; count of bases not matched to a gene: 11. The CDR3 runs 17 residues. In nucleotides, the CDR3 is TGCGCCAGCAGCTCCTTCGCGGGGGGACGCAACTACAATGAGCAGTTCTTC. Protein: CASSSFAGGRNYNEQFF.

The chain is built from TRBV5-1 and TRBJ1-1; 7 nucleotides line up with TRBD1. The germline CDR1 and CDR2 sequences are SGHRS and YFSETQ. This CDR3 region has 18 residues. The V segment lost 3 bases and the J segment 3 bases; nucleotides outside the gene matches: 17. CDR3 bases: TGCGCCAGCAGCTCGCACCAACTTACACAGGGGCGGGACACTGAAGCTTTCTTT. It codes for CASSSHQLTQGRDTEAFF. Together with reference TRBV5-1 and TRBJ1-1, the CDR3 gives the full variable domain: KAGVTQTPRYLIKTRGQQVTLSCSPISGHRSVSWYQQTPGQGLQFLFEYFSETQRNKGNFPGRFSGRQFSNSRSEMNVSTLELGDSALYLCASSSHQLTQGRDTEAFFGQGTRLTVV.

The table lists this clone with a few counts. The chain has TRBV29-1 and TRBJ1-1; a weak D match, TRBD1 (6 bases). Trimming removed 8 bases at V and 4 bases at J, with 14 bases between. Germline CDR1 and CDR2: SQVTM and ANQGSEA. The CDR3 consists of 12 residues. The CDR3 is CSSVGAGTEAFF. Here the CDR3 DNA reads TGCAGCTCCGTGGGGGCCGGCACTGAAGCTTTCTTT.

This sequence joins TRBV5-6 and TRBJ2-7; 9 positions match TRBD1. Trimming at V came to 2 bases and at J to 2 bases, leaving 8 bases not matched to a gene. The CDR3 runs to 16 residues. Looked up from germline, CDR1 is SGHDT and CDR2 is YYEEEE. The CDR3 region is CASSLSRTGAPYEQYF. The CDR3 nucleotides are TGTGCCAGCAGCTTATCTAGGACAGGGGCCCCCTACGAGCAGTACTTC.

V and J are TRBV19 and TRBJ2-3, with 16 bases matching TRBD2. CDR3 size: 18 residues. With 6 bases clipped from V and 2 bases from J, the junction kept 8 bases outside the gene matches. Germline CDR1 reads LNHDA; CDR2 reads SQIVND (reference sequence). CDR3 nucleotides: TGTGCCAGTAGCACACCGGGACTAGCGGGAGGGAACACAGATACGCAGTATTTT. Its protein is CASSTPGLAGGNTDTQYF.

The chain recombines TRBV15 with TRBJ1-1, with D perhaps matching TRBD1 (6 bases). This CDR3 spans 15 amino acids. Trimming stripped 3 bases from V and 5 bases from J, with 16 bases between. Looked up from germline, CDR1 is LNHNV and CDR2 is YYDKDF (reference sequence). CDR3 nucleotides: TGTGCCACCAGCAGGATAAGGGGGGGGAGGACTGAAGCTTTCTTT. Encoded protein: CATSRIRGGRTEAFF. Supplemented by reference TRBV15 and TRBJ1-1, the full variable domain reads DAMVIQNPRYQVTQFGKPVTLSCSQTLNHNVMYWYQQKSSQAPKLLFHYYDKDFNNEADTPDNFQSRRPNTSFCFLDIRSPGLGDTAMYLCATSRIRGGRTEAFFGQGTRLTVV.

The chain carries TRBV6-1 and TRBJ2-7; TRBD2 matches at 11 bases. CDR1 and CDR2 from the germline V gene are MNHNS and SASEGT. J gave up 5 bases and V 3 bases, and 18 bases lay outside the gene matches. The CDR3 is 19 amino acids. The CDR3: CASSESSGRTWGLVHEQYF. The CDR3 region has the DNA TGTGCCAGCAGTGAGTCTAGCGGGAGGACCTGGGGCCTGGTTCACGAGCAGTACTTC.

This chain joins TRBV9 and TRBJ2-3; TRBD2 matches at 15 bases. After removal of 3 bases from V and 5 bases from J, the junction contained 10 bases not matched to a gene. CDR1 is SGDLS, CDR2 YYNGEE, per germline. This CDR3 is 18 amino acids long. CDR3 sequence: CASSGKGLAGGLVDTQYF. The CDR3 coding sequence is TGTGCCAGCAGCGGAAAGGGACTAGCGGGAGGATTAGTAGATACGCAGTATTTT.

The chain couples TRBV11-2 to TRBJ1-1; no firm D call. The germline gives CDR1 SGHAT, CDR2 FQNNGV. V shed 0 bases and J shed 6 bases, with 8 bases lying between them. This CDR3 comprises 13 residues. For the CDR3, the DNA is TGTGCCAGCAGCTTAGATCCGGGATCTGAAGCTTTCTTT. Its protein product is CASSLDPGSEAFF.

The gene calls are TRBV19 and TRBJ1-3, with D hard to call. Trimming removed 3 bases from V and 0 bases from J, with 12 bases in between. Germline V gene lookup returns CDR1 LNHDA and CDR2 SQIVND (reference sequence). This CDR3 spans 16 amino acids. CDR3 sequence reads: CASSMSGSRSGNTIYF. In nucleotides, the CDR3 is TGTGCCAGTAGTATGTCCGGGAGCCGCTCTGGAAACACCATATATTTT.

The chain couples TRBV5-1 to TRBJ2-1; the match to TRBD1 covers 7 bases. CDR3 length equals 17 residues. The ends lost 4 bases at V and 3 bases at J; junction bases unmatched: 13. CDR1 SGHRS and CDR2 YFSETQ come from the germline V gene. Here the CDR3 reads CASSPGTARAYYNEQFF. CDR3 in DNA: TGCGCCAGCAGCCCAGGGACAGCCCGAGCCTACTACAATGAGCAGTTCTTC. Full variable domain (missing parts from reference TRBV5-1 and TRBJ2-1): KAGVTQTPRYLIKTRGQQVTLSCSPISGHRSVSWYQQTPGQGLQFLFEYFSETQRNKGNFPGRFSGRQFSNSRSEMNVSTLELGDSALYLCASSPGTARAYYNEQFFGPGTRLTVL.